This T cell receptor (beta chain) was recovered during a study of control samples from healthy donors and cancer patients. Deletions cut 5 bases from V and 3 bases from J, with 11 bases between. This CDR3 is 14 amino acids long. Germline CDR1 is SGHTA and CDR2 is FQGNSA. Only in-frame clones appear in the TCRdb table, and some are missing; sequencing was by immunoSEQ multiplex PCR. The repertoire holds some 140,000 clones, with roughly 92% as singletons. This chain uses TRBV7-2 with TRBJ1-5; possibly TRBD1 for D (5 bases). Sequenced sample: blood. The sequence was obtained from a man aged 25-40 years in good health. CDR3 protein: CASSRDSNNQPQHF. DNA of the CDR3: TGTGCCAGCAGCCGTGACAGCAACAATCAGCCCCAGCATTTT.